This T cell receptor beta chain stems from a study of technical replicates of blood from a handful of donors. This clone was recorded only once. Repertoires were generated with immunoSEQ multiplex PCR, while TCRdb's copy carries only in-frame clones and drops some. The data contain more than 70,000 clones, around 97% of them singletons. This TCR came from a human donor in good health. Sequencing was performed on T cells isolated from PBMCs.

The CDR3 loop is CASSIGTSYEQYF. In nucleotides, the CDR3 is TGTGCCAGTAGTATCGGGACTTCCTACGAGCAGTACTTC. The gene calls are TRBV19 and TRBJ2-7, with a weak D call TRBD2 (6 bases). V was cut by 3 bases and J by 1 base, with 7 bases left in between. CDR3 size: 13 residues. Looked up from germline, CDR1 is LNHDA and CDR2 is SQIVND (reference sequence).